Below, 15 T cell receptor beta chains from the same sample are listed, as sequenced in a study of CD8+ T cells in alopecia areata. Investigators isolated RNA and reverse transcribed it into cDNA to act as the sequencing template. Assay: immunoSEQ multiplex PCR; the TCRdb copy retains only in-frame clones and omits some. Observed in the sample are roughly 120,000 clones, none of them singletons. Sequencing used lesional skin. The source is a C3H/HeJ mouse with alopecia areata. For the strain, the MHC haplotype given is H2-k.

Comment on this clone: The gene symbols are mouse symbols. The CDR3 end falls 4 residues outside the read, so it is completed with the germline J gene. The chain is built from TRBV19 and TRBJ2-5; 7 bases map to TRBD1. From germline, CDR1 is FNHDT and CDR2 SITEND (reference sequence). CDR3 length equals 13 residues. The covered CDR3 bases are TGTGCCAGCAGTATTTTGGACAGGGAC. This translates into CASSILDRD. From start to end, the CDR3 is CASSILDRDTQYF.

This clone has only a few counts. Mouse gene names and germline throughout. The read terminates 4 residues before the CDR3 end, so the remaining end is supplied by the germline J gene. The chain employs TRBV16 and TRBJ2-1; maybe TRBD2 (6 bases). From germline, CDR1 is SGHSA and CDR2 FRNQAP. The CDR3 totals 12 residues. CDR3 DNA, as far as it was read: TGTGCAAGCAGCTGGGGGGAGGCT. Residues: CASSWGEA. The CDR3 reads in full as CASSWGEAEQFF.

Note on this clone: The germline and genes are mouse ones. From the germline J gene comes the end of the CDR3, since the read stops 4 residues before it. The chain carries TRBV13-3 and TRBJ2-7; 10 nucleotides match TRBD1. Germline V lookup: CDR1 NNHDY, CDR2 SYVADS. The CDR3 has 13 residues. The CDR3 spells CASTDRGLDEQYF. Incomplete CDR3 DNA: TGTGCCAGCACCGACAGGGGGCTTGAT.

For this clone: The protein TCRdb lists differs from the translation of the DNA at residue 11; the protein given here is translated from the DNA itself. Genes and germline come from the mouse. The CDR3 end is not reached by the read, which stops 3 residues before it; the germline J gene fills it in. The chain has TRBV13-2 and TRBJ1-6, with a tentative D call TRBD1 (6 bases). TRBJ1-6 has ORF status, its function being uncertain. The CDR3 loop spans 14 amino acids. CDR1 NNHNN and CDR2 SYGAGS come from the germline V gene (reference sequence). Trimming stripped 3 bases from V and 2 bases from J, with 6 bases between. CDR3 region: CASGGTAYNSPLYF. The covered CDR3 bases are TGTGCCAGCGGTGGGACAGCCTATAATTCGCCC.

This clone was seen many times. Gene names are mouse gene names. The observed sequence ends 4 residues before the CDR3 terminus, with the missing tail filled in from the germline J gene. V and J are TRBV13-3 and TRBJ2-1; D is unresolved. The CDR3 spans 12 residues. V lost 5 bases and J 3 bases, leaving 6 bases between the germline ends. In germline, CDR1 is NNHDY, CDR2 SYVADS. CDR3 sequence reads: CASRQPYAEQFF. CDR3 bases read: TGTGCCAGCAGGCAGCCCTATGCT.

On this clone itself: The germline and genes are mouse ones. Read sequence stops 4 residues before the CDR3 end, and the germline J gene provides the missing end. The chain combines TRBV13-2 with TRBJ2-5; possibly TRBD1 for D (7 bases). This CDR3 has 14 amino acids. CDR1 is NNHNN, CDR2 SYGAGS, per germline (reference sequence). CDR3 bases read: TGTGCCAGCGGGCCCTCCAGGGGGGAAGAC. Translating gives CASGPSRGED. In full, the CDR3 reads CASGPSRGEDTQYF.

In regard to this clone: The gene names given are mouse names. The read is 4 residues too short to cover the CDR3 end, so that end is filled in from the germline J gene. This chain links TRBV13-2 with TRBJ2-7, with 7 positions matching TRBD2. V lost 2 bases to trimming and J lost 0 bases; unmatched junction nucleotides: 2. This CDR3 has 14 amino acids. Germline loops: CDR1 NNHNN, CDR2 SYGAGS (reference sequence). CDR3 sequence reads: CASGENWGSYEQYF. The CDR3 bases that were read are TGTGCCAGCGGTGAAAACTGGGGCTCCTAT.

Comment on this clone: Gene names are the mouse ones. The CDR3 region is CTCSADAGAEVFF. Incomplete CDR3 DNA: TGCACCTGCAGTGCAGATGCAGGGGCA. The V call is TRBV1, the J call TRBJ1-1, with TRBD1 as a possible D gene (6 bases). Read data end 4 residues before the CDR3 end; the end is taken from the germline J gene. The CDR3 is 13 amino acids. Germline V gene lookup returns CDR1 NSQYPW and CDR2 LRSPGD (reference sequence).

Notes on this clone: Gene and germline names: mouse. The read halts 4 residues ahead of the CDR3 end, with the missing end drawn from the germline J gene. V is TRBV13-3 and J is TRBJ2-4; 9 bases align to TRBD2. This CDR3 is built from 15 residues. Germline V gene data show CDR1 as NNHDY and CDR2 as SYVADS. The CDR3 reads CASSGTGEPRNTLYF. Incomplete CDR3 DNA: TGTGCCAGCAGTGGGACTGGGGAGCCTCGAAAC.

A note on this clone: Genes and germline come from the mouse. The read is 4 residues too short to cover the CDR3 end, so that end is filled in from the germline J gene. The chain recombines TRBV14 with TRBJ1-1; 7 bases fit TRBD1. This CDR3 comprises 16 residues. The germline V gene has CDR1 SGHDT and CDR2 FRDEAV. J was trimmed by 0 bases and V by 5 bases; bases with no gene match: 10. The CDR3 sequence: CASSPGTDSANTEVFF. CDR3 DNA, as far as it was read: TGTGCCAGCAGCCCCGGGACAGACTCTGCAAACACA.

There are a few counts of this clone. Mouse gene names apply. The sequenced fragment ends 4 residues before the CDR3 boundary, so the rest is inferred from the germline J gene. This chain uses TRBV1 with TRBJ1-4; D perhaps matches TRBD1 (6 bases). Per germline, CDR1 NSQYPW and CDR2 LRSPGD (reference sequence). This CDR3 spans 16 amino acids. The V end was cut by 2 bases, the J end by 1 base, with 11 bases between. The part of the CDR3 DNA that was read is TGCACCTGCAGTGCACCCCTCAGGGGTTCCAACGAA. Translated, it gives CTCSAPLRGSNE. The entire CDR3 is CTCSAPLRGSNERLFF.

This clone was counted only a few times. The gene names here belong to mouse. Read data end 4 residues before the CDR3 end; the end is taken from the germline J gene. The chain links TRBV5 to TRBJ1-4; 11 positions agree with TRBD1. Germline assignment: CDR1 LGHNA and CDR2 YNLKQL (reference sequence). The CDR3 has 15 residues. The sequenced part of the CDR3 DNA is TGTGCCAGCAGCCTTCGGACAGGGGGCCTCGAA. It encodes CASSLRTGGLE. The whole CDR3 protein is CASSLRTGGLERLFF.

A remark on this clone: Here the gene names and germline are mouse. The sequence runs out 4 residues before the end of the CDR3; the remainder is reconstructed from the germline J gene. The chain couples TRBV13-3 to TRBJ2-5, with 7 bases lining up with TRBD2. The CDR3 contains 14 residues. Germline CDR1 and CDR2: NNHDY and SYVADS. The sequenced CDR3 bases are TGTGCCAGCAGGGTGACTGGGAAGGAAGAC. Amino acid sequence: CASRVTGKED. The whole CDR3 is CASRVTGKEDTQYF.

This clone has only a few counts. Gene names and germline refer to mouse. From the germline J gene comes the end of the CDR3, since the read stops 4 residues before it. V gene TRBV29 combines with J gene TRBJ1-1, with 8 bases aligning to TRBD1. Germline lookup yields CDR1 MSHET and CDR2 SYDVDS. The CDR3 covers 14 residues. This CDR3 is CASSLSTGETEVFF. Partial CDR3 DNA: TGTGCTAGCAGTTTATCGACAGGGGAGACA.

Notes on this clone: Gene names refer to mouse genes. The read ends 4 residues shy of where the CDR3 ends; the end is completed using the germline J gene. The gene calls are TRBV1 and TRBJ2-5, with TRBD1 identical over 9 bases. Germline assignment: CDR1 NSQYPW and CDR2 LRSPGD (reference sequence). This CDR3 region has 16 residues. The CDR3 bases that were read are TGCACCTGCAGTGCTCTCCCGGGACAGGGTAAAGAC. Translating it yields CTCSALPGQGKD. Given in full, the CDR3 is CTCSALPGQGKDTQYF.